The following is a T cell receptor (beta chain) sequence with its context. In the original analysis: Reference gene primer amplification in the assay estimated nucleated cell counts. The protocol was immunoSEQ multiplex PCR, while the TCRdb copy is restricted to in-frame clones and leaves out a portion. D and trimming come from the DNA, and the V and J calls and clone size come from that table. The table lists 250,000 to 350,000 clones, about nine tenths of them singletons. This record comes from a study of blood T cell repertoires in COVID-19. Study-wide background: Nucleic acid was either cDNA or gDNA, and it came from T cells, B-cell-depleted T cells, or PBMCs.

This CDR3 contains 16 residues. Per germline, CDR1 MDHEN and CDR2 SYDVKM. J gave up 7 bases and V 7 bases, and 8 bases lay outside the gene matches. Seattle patients were enrolled during active infection and followed longitudinally. This clonotype was obtained from a woman aged 25-40 years with COVID-19, enrolled during active disease. The J gene is TRBJ2-2, the V gene TRBV28, with 14 positions matching TRBD2. Sample: peripheral blood. CDR3 DNA sequence: TGTGCCAGCAAGTCCCCGGGACTAGCGGGAGTCGGGGAGCTGTTTTTT. Its protein product is CASKSPGLAGVGELFF.